One and the same sample provided the 7 T cell receptor beta chains below, sequenced in a study of spatial heterogeneity in lung cancer. The study, taken as a whole, reports: Within tumors, counts of expanded alpha and beta TCRs tracked tumor mutation counts.

For these TCRs, the target antigens are not known. Each CDR3 protein is one row after TCRdb ran MiXCR on the 5' RACE reads. The table lists about 13,000 distinct CDR3 sequences, under 6% of them singletons, with approximately 26% in the top ten. The time point denotes: sample taken at primary tumor resection. Material: lung tumor tissue, obtained at surgery. The receptor set was obtained from a male donor with early-stage non-small cell lung cancer.

This clonotype showed up many times. V is TRBV28 and J is TRBJ1-2; 8 nucleotides match TRBD1. The CDR3 runs 12 residues. The germline V gene encodes CDR1 MDHEN and CDR2 SYDVKM. The CDR3 region has the DNA TGTGTCGTGACAGGGGCGAACTATGGCTACACCTTC. Translation: CVVTGANYGYTF.

This chain joins TRBV7-9 and TRBJ1-5; no reliable D call. Germline CDR1 is SEHNR and CDR2 is FQNEAQ (reference sequence). The CDR3 totals 12 residues. Trimming cost V 1 base and J 10 bases, with 8 bases left between them. CDR3 DNA: TGTGCCAGCAGCTTAGATACGGGACCCCAGCATTTT. This sequence encodes CASSLDTGPQHF.

J is TRBJ2-5 and V is TRBV6-2 or TRBV6-3; TRBD2 agrees at 7 bases. Germline CDR1 MNHEY, CDR2 SVGEGT. With 4 bases clipped from V and 0 bases from J, the junction kept 2 bases outside the gene matches. This CDR3 is 14 amino acids long. The CDR3 bases are TGTGCCAGCAGTTCCAGCGGGGACCAAGAGACCCAGTACTTC. Translated: CASSSSGDQETQYF.

In its sample, this clonotype was seen many times. CDR3: CSARVQGVGNTIYF. The CDR3 nucleotides are TGCAGTGCTAGAGTTCAGGGGGTCGGAAACACCATATATTTT. The chain joins TRBV20-1 to TRBJ1-3; 7 bases agree with TRBD1. The V and J ends lost 1 base and 4 bases, in that order; junction bases with no gene match: 4. There are 14 residues in the CDR3. The germline V gene encodes CDR1 DFQATT and CDR2 SNEGSKA (reference sequence).

In this sample, this clonotype turned up many times. J is TRBJ1-2 and V is TRBV3-1; D is undetermined. The V end was cut by 4 bases, the J end by 5 bases, with 11 bases between. From germline, CDR1 is LGHDT and CDR2 YNNKEL (reference sequence). This CDR3 has 13 residues. CDR3 amino acids: CASSPGRAYGYTF. CDR3 sequence (DNA): TGTGCCAGCAGCCCAGGAAGAGCTTATGGCTACACCTTC.

This clonotype was counted only a few times. V gene TRBV6-5 combines with J gene TRBJ2-5; D possibly corresponds to TRBD1 (5 bases). The CDR3 covers 18 residues. Germline CDR1 reads MNHEY; CDR2 reads SVGAGI. The germline V and J ends were trimmed by 2 bases and 5 bases, with 24 bases remaining between them. The CDR3 here is CASSYGLGVSRKSETQYF. The CDR3 DNA is TGTGCCAGCAGTTACGGTTTAGGGGTTAGTCGAAAATCGGAGACCCAGTACTTC.

This clonotype has only a few counts. V and J are TRBV7-2 and TRBJ2-5; D not resolved. Looked up from germline, CDR1 is SGHTA and CDR2 is FQGNSA. V was trimmed by 1 base and J by 4 bases, leaving 4 bases between them. This CDR3 region has 12 residues. The CDR3 loop is CASSLGTETQYF. The CDR3 DNA is TGTGCCAGCAGCTTAGGTACAGAGACCCAGTACTTC.